The 20 T cell receptor beta chains below come from one sample, sequenced in a study of post-analysis software for immune sequencing data. General study findings and limits: TRBV5-6, TRBV5-1 and TRBV20-1 belonged to a set of about five TRBV segments that were more frequent in patients than controls.

The antigens these receptors bind are not known. Researchers reported that TCR beta cDNA libraries carried unique molecular identifiers. TCRdb used MiXCR to reprocess the PCR reads, holding one entry per CDR3 protein. The sample includes roughly 620,000 distinct CDR3 sequences, 44% of them seen just once. The specimen was blood. All receptors derive from a girl aged 5-17 years with multiple sclerosis.

This clonotype was counted only a few times. The V call is TRBV12-3 or TRBV12-4, the J call TRBJ2-5; D may be TRBD1 (6 bases). The CDR3 sequence is 12 residues long. The germline V and J ends were trimmed by 6 bases and 5 bases, with 10 bases remaining between them. CDR3 bases: TGTGCCAGCAGCCGGGACACCGAGACCCAGTACTTC. It yields the protein CASSRDTETQYF.

The sample holds one count of this clonotype. The V call is TRBV29-1, the J call TRBJ1-2; 9 bases agree with TRBD1. The CDR3 length is 15 residues. CDR1 and CDR2 from the germline V gene are SQVTM and ANQGSEA. Trimming removed 4 bases from V and 5 bases from J; junction bases left unmatched: 11. The CDR3 protein is CSVVGTGTSRYGYTF. The CDR3 region has the DNA TGCAGCGTTGTTGGGACAGGGACTTCCAGATATGGCTACACCTTC.

This clonotype occurred a few times. The chain carries TRBV12-3 or TRBV12-4 and TRBJ2-7; TRBD1 matches 9 bases. Trimming cost V 3 bases and J 4 bases; bases outside gene matches: 4. This CDR3 comprises 14 residues. This CDR3 reads CASSFNRGPYEQYF. CDR3 coding DNA: TGTGCCAGCAGTTTCAACAGGGGGCCATACGAGCAGTACTTC.

V gene TRBV12-3 or TRBV12-4 combines with J gene TRBJ2-3; perhaps D is TRBD1 or TRBD2 (5 bases each). V lost 0 bases and J lost 2, with 12 bases in between. The CDR3 contains 16 residues. CDR3 nucleotide sequence: TGTGCCAGCAGTTTAGCGTGGCAGGGAGTCACAGATACGCAGTATTTT. Its translation: CASSLAWQGVTDTQYF.

The chain joins TRBV2 to TRBJ2-4; 9 nucleotides align to TRBD1. The V gene end was trimmed by 6 bases and the J gene end by 0 bases; junction bases not matched to a gene: 6. Germline V lookup: CDR1 SNHLY, CDR2 FYNNEI. The CDR3 length is 16 residues. CDR3 sequence (DNA): TGTGCCAGCAGGACAGGACAGGGGCTAGCCAAAAACATTCAGTACTTC. This gives the protein CASRTGQGLAKNIQYF.

The chain employs TRBV6-6 and TRBJ2-7; possibly TRBD1 for D (5 bases). CDR3 length: 12 residues. V gave up 8 bases and J gave up 5 bases, with 13 bases separating them. CDR1 MNHNY and CDR2 SVGAGI come from the germline V gene (reference sequence). CDR3 nucleotides: TGTGCCAGCGCTCTGCAGGGCGACGAGCAGTACTTC. Translation: CASALQGDEQYF.

The gene calls are TRBV19 and TRBJ1-2, with D possibly being TRBD1 (6 bases). Germline V CDR1 and CDR2: LNHDA, SQIVND (reference sequence). CDR3 length: 14 residues. The V gene lost 5 bases and the J gene lost 6 bases, with 16 bases spanning the gap. CDR3 amino acids: CASSELQGTHGYTF. In nucleotides, the CDR3 is TGTGCCAGTAGTGAACTACAGGGTACCCATGGCTACACCTTC.

This clonotype was counted once. J is TRBJ2-7 and V is TRBV30, with TRBD1 matching 7 bases. Germline CDR1 is GTSNPN and CDR2 is SVGIG (reference sequence). The CDR3 is 14 residues long. V trimming: 4 bases; J trimming: 0 bases; junction bases outside the gene matches: 6. CDR3 residues: CAWMTNRGSYEQYF. In DNA, the CDR3 is TGTGCCTGGATGACAAACAGGGGCTCCTACGAGCAGTACTTC.

The chain combines TRBV12-3 or TRBV12-4 with TRBJ1-1; 7 bases are shared with TRBD1. The CDR3 totals 14 residues. J lost 3 bases, V lost 4 bases, and 5 bases had no gene match. In DNA form, the CDR3 reads TGTGCCAGCAGTTCGAGGGGGCGAGACACTGAAGCTTTCTTT. Its protein is CASSSRGRDTEAFF.

The chain employs TRBV29-1 and TRBJ2-3, with D tentatively TRBD1 (6 bases). The germline CDR1 and CDR2 sequences are SQVTM and ANQGSEA. Trimming pared 2 bases from V and 2 bases from J, leaving 14 bases between. This CDR3 region has 15 residues. The CDR3 spells CSVEWLEGVTDTQYF. In DNA, the CDR3 is TGCAGCGTTGAATGGCTAGAGGGGGTCACAGATACGCAGTATTTT.

The rearrangement links TRBV6-6 to TRBJ2-5, with D maybe TRBD1 (6 bases). Germline assignment: CDR1 MNHNY and CDR2 SVGAGI (reference sequence). This CDR3 spans 14 amino acids. V was clipped by 5 bases and J by 1 base, with 11 bases between them. In DNA, the CDR3 is TGTGCCAGCAGTCTCAGGGGCTTCCAAGAGACCCAGTACTTC. Residues: CASSLRGFQETQYF.

This clonotype was observed at least ten times. V and J are TRBV5-5 and TRBJ2-5, with unresolved D. The CDR3 sequence is 14 residues long. The V and J ends lost 2 bases and 1 base respectively, with 9 bases between them. Germline V gene lookup returns CDR1 SGHKS and CDR2 YYEKEE (reference sequence). CDR3 DNA: TGTGCCAGCAGCTTAACGGTAGCCCAAGAGACCCAGTACTTC. It translates to CASSLTVAQETQYF. Based on the CDR3 plus reference TRBV5-5 and TRBJ2-5, the full variable domain is DAGVTQSPTHLIKTRGQQVTLRCSPISGHKSVSWYQQVLGQGPQFIFQYYEKEERGRGNFPDRFSARQFPNYSSELNVNALLLGDSALYLCASSLTVAQETQYFGPGTRLLVL.

This chain links TRBV5-6 with TRBJ2-1, with no clear D. The CDR3 totals 12 residues. V gave up 2 bases and J gave up 7 bases, with 7 bases separating them. Germline V gives CDR1 SGHDT, CDR2 YYEEEE. The CDR3 here is CASSFSANEQFF. The CDR3 DNA follows: TGTGCCAGCAGCTTCTCGGCTAATGAGCAGTTCTTC.

The gene calls are TRBV11-2 and TRBJ2-3; TRBD2 aligns across 9 bases. Germline V gene sequence: CDR1 SGHAT, CDR2 FQNNGV. The trim removed 7 bases at V and 2 bases at J, leaving 7 bases unmatched. The CDR3 consists of 15 residues. The chain's CDR3 is CASTFERGVTDTQYF. CDR3 sequence (DNA): TGTGCCAGCACCTTCGAGCGGGGGGTCACAGATACGCAGTATTTT.

This clonotype was detected only a few times. The J gene is TRBJ2-5, the V gene TRBV5-6; D not certain. Trimming pared 2 bases from V and 1 base from J, leaving 12 bases between. The CDR3 spans 15 residues. Germline V gene sequence: CDR1 SGHDT, CDR2 YYEEEE. In DNA form, the CDR3 reads TGTGCCAGCAGCTTCCTTGACGGAACCCAAGAGACCCAGTACTTC. Translation gives CASSFLDGTQETQYF.

For the CDR3, the DNA is TGTGCCAGTAGTACCTGGGCCACTAGCGGGGATGAGCAGTTCTTC. This encodes CASSTWATSGDEQFF. The genes are TRBV19 and TRBJ2-1, with TRBD2 matching 10 bases. V dropped 4 bases and J dropped 8; count of bases not matched to a gene: 8. CDR1 is LNHDA and CDR2 is SQIVND in the germline V gene (reference sequence). This CDR3 is 15 amino acids long.

This clonotype appeared a few times. The CDR3 loop is CASSFVTSTDTQYF. In DNA, the CDR3 is TGTGCCAGCAGTTTTGTTACTAGCACAGATACGCAGTATTTT. The V and J genes are TRBV12-3 or TRBV12-4 and TRBJ2-3; no firm D call. The CDR3 is 14 amino acids. V lost 3 bases, J lost 0 bases, and 7 bases lay in between.

This clonotype has a handful of counts. V and J are TRBV12-3 or TRBV12-4 and TRBJ2-3; D may be TRBD2 (6 bases). The CDR3 totals 15 residues. V lost 3 bases and J 2 bases, leaving 12 bases between the germline ends. The CDR3 reads CASSFLRGATDTQYF. CDR3 sequence (DNA): TGTGCCAGCAGTTTTTTGCGGGGAGCCACAGATACGCAGTATTTT.

The rearrangement links TRBV12-3 or TRBV12-4 to TRBJ1-1, with D unclear. CDR3 size: 13 residues. V lost 8 bases, J lost 1 base, and 11 bases lay in between. DNA of the CDR3: TGTGCCAGCGCCCCGCGAAGGAACACTGAAGCTTTCTTT. It translates to CASAPRRNTEAFF.

This clonotype showed up just a few times. V and J are TRBV7-2 and TRBJ2-3; D not certain. Germline CDR1 is SGHTA and CDR2 is FQGNSA. The CDR3 totals 12 residues. The V end lost 2 bases, the J end lost 6 bases, and 6 bases lay between the germline ends. The CDR3 reads CASSLMSDTQYF. CDR3 sequence (DNA): TGTGCCAGCAGCTTAATGTCGGATACGCAGTATTTT.